One T cell receptor beta chain is described in this entry. Its antigen is undetermined. These data come from a study of T cells in localized non-small cell lung cancer. The study, taken as a whole, reports: Appearances in adjacent lung were noted for a median about 60 of the top 100 tumor clones. Heterogeneity is still possible, as just one tumor region was sequenced. Maximal T cell clonality occurred in uninvolved adjacent lung, with tumor ranking below it.

The CDR3 loop spans 13 amino acids. Germline V gene data show CDR1 as SGHRS and CDR2 as YFSETQ. V was shortened by 3 bases and J by 7 bases, with 11 bases between the two germline ends. Assay: immunoSEQ multiplex PCR; the TCRdb copy retains only in-frame clones and omits some. The sample shows about 46,000 clones, 80% to 85% of them seen only once. The sequences come from peripheral blood mononuclear cells, collected before any cancer treatment. This TCR was sampled from a man between 35 and 75 years old with stage III lung adenocarcinoma. V and J are TRBV5-1 and TRBJ1-5, with D uncertain. CDR3 in DNA: TGCGCCAGCAGCTATATCGGGGAACAGCCCCAGCATTTT. Its protein product is CASSYIGEQPQHF. Together with reference TRBV5-1 and TRBJ1-5, the CDR3 gives the full variable domain: KAGVTQTPRYLIKTRGQQVTLSCSPISGHRSVSWYQQTPGQGLQFLFEYFSETQRNKGNFPGRFSGRQFSNSRSEMNVSTLELGDSALYLCASSYIGEQPQHFGDGTRLSIL.